The rows below give T cell receptor beta chains drawn from one sample of a study of shared clonotypes between healthy human individuals. The protocol was immunoSEQ multiplex PCR, while the TCRdb copy is restricted to in-frame clones and leaves out a portion. The sample has about 2.5 million clones; under 95% are singletons. The source material was naive CD4+ T cells from PBMCs. The receptors here all came from a man between 18 and 35 years old in good health. Some clones in this sample may be carry-over from other donors' samples. The CDR3 runs from the conserved cysteine through the conserved F or W. A D gene is named only where the DNA matches it firmly. Clone size appears in some rows only: once, few, many, or a class for an expanded clone.

V: TRBV7-8; D: .; size: .; J: TRBJ2-3; CDR3: CASSLLADTQYF; DNA: TGTGCCAGCAGCTTATTAGCAGATACGCAGTATTTT
V: TRBV11-2; D: TRBD1; size: .; J: TRBJ2-7; CDR3: CASSSSGTGAFEQYF; DNA: TGTGCCAGCAGCTCGTCCGGGACAGGGGCCTTCGAGCAGTACTTC
V: TRBV4-3; D: .; size: .; J: TRBJ2-5; CDR3: CASSRGRQSQETQYF; DNA: TGCGCCAGCAGCCGAGGGCGACAGAGCCAAGAGACCCAGTACTTC
V: TRBV27; D: .; size: .; J: TRBJ1-2; CDR3: CASRTPGNYGYTF; DNA: TGTGCCAGCAGGACCCCGGGTAACTATGGCTACACCTTC
V: TRBV5-1; D: TRBD2; size: .; J: TRBJ2-3; CDR3: CASSPRLAGGPDTQYF; DNA: TGCGCCAGCAGCCCTCGACTAGCGGGAGGGCCAGATACGCAGTATTTT
V: TRBV29-1; D: .; size: .; J: TRBJ1-2; CDR3: CSVLSGAKGYTF; DNA: TGCAGCGTTTTATCAGGGGCTAAAGGCTACACCTTC
V: TRBV19; D: TRBD1; size: .; J: TRBJ2-7; CDR3: CASSIGDRAVDEQYF; DNA: TGTGCCAGTAGTATTGGGGACAGGGCGGTCGACGAGCAGTACTTC
V: TRBV5-1; D: TRBD2; size: .; J: TRBJ2-5; CDR3: CASSWGGLAGEETQYF; DNA: TGCGCCAGCAGCTGGGGGGGACTAGCGGGCGAAGAGACCCAGTACTTC
V: TRBV5-1; D: .; size: .; J: TRBJ2-2; CDR3: CASSLEGTGELFF; DNA: TGCGCCAGCAGCCTGGAGGGCACCGGGGAGCTGTTTTTT
V: TRBV29-1; D: TRBD2; size: .; J: TRBJ2-5; CDR3: CSIRTSGQETQYF; DNA: TGCAGCATCAGGACTAGCGGCCAAGAGACCCAGTACTTC
V: TRBV5-1; D: TRBD1; size: .; J: TRBJ2-1; CDR3: CASRGQGVNEQFF; DNA: TGCGCCAGCAGAGGACAGGGAGTGAATGAGCAGTTCTTC
V: TRBV29-1; D: TRBD1; size: .; J: TRBJ2-7; CDR3: CSVEDPLGQGTGYEQYF; DNA: TGCAGCGTTGAAGATCCATTAGGACAGGGGACCGGCTACGAGCAGTACTTC
V: TRBV14; D: TRBD2; size: .; J: TRBJ2-4; CDR3: CASSQAGLREWILAKNIQYF; DNA: TGTGCCAGCAGCCAAGCTGGTCTGCGGGAGTGGATCTTAGCCAAAAACATTCAGTACTTC
V: TRBV28; D: .; size: .; J: TRBJ1-5; CDR3: CASSSWDQTQSQPQHF; DNA: TGTGCCAGCAGTTCCTGGGACCAAACTCAAAGTCAGCCCCAGCATTTT
V: TRBV27; D: TRBD1; size: .; J: TRBJ2-3; CDR3: CASSQRQGSTDTQYF; DNA: TGTGCCAGCAGCCAAAGACAGGGAAGCACAGATACGCAGTATTTT
V: TRBV18; D: .; size: few; J: TRBJ1-5; CDR3: CASSLGRDGNQPQHF; DNA: TGTGCCAGCTCACTGGGCAGGGATGGCAATCAGCCCCAGCATTTT
V: TRBV18; D: .; size: .; J: TRBJ2-1; CDR3: CASSSKGRESEYEQFF; DNA: TGTGCCAGCTCATCAAAGGGACGGGAGTCGGAATATGAGCAGTTCTTC